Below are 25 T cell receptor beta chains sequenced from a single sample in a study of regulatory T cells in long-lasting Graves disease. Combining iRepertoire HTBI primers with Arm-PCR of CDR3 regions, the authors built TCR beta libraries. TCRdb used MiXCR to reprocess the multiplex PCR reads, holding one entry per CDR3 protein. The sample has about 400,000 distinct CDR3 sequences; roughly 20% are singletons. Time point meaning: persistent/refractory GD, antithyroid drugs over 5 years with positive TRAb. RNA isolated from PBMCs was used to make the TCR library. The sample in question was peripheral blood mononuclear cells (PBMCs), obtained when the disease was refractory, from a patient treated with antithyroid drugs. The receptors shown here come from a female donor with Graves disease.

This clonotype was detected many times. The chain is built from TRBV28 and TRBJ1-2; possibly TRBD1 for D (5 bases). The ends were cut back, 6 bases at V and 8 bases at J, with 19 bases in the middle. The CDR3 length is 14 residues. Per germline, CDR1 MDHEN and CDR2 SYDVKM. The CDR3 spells CASSSPGSGGGYTF. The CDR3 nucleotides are TGTGCCAGCAGCTCACCTGGGAGTGGGGGGGGCTACACCTTC.

The CDR3 DNA is TGCAGTGCTAGCGGTGACACTGAAGCTTTCTTT. Translating it yields CSASGDTEAFF. This chain uses TRBV20-1 with TRBJ1-1, with unresolved D. Germline loops: CDR1 DFQATT, CDR2 SNEGSKA (reference sequence). The V end lost 3 bases, the J end lost 3 bases, and 5 bases lay between the germline ends. The CDR3 spans 11 residues.

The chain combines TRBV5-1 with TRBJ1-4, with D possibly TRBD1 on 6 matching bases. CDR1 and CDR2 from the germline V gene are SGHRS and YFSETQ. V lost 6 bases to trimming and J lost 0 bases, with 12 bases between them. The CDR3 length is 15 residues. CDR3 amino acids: CASKTGTATNEKLFF. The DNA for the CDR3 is TGCGCCAGCAAAACAGGGACGGCAACTAATGAAAAACTGTTTTTT.

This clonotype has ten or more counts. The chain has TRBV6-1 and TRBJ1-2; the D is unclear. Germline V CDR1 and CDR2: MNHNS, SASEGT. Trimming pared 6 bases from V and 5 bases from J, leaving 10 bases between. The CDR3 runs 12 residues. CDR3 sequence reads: CASSPSSYGYTF. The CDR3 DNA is TGTGCCAGCAGCCCATCGTCGTATGGCTACACCTTC.

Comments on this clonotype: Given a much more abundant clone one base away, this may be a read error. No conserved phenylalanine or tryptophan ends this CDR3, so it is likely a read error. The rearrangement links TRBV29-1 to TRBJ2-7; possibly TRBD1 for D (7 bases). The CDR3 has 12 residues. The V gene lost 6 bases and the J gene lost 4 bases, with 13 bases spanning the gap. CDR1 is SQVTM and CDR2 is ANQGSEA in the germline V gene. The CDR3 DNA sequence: TGCAGCGTGCGGGACAGCCCGTACGAGCAGTACTCC. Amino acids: CSVRDSPYEQYS.

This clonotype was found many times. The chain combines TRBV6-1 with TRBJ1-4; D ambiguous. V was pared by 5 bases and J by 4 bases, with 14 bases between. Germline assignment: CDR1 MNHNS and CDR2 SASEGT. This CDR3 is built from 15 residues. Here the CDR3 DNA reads TGTGCCAGCAGTCGTCCGCGGGCCAGTAATGAAAAACTGTTTTTT. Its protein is CASSRPRASNEKLFF.

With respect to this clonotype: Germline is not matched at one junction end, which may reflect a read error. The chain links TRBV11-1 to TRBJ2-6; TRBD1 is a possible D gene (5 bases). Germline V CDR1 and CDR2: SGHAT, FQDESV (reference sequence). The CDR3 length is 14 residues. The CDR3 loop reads CAGSPPPGSNVLTF. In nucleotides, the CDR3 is TGTGCCGGCAGCCCGCCTCCAGGGTCCAACGTCCTGACTTTC.

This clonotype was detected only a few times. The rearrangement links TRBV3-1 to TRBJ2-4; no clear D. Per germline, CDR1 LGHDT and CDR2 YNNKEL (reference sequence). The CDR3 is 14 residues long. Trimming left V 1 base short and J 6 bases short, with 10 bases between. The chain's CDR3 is CASSQGYDVNIQYF. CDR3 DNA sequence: TGTGCCAGCAGCCAAGGGTACGACGTAAACATTCAGTACTTC.

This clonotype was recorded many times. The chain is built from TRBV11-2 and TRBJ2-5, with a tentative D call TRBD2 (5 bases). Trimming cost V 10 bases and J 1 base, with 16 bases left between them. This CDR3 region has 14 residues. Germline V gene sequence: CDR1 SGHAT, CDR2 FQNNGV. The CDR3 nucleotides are TGTGCCACCTCGAGGTGGGAGCCCCAAGAGACCCAGTACTTC. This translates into CATSRWEPQETQYF.

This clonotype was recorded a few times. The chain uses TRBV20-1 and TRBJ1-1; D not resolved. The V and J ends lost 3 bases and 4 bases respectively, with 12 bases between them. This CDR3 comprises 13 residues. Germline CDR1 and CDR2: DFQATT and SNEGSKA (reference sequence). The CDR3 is CSASLTIGTEAFF. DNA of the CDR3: TGCAGTGCTAGCCTGACGATCGGCACTGAAGCTTTCTTT.

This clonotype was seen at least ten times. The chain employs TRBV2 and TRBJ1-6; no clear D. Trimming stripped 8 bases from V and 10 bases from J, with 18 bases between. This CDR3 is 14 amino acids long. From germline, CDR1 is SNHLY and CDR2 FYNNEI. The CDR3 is CASRELEGNSPLHF. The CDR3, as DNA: TGTGCCAGCCGGGAATTGGAGGGAAACTCACCCCTCCACTTT.

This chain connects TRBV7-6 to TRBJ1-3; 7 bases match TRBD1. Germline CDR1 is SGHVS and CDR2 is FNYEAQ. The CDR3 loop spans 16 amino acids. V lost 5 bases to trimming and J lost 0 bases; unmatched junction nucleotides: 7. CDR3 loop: CASSSAQGISGNTIYF. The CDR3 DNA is TGTGCCAGCAGCAGTGCACAGGGGATCTCTGGAAACACCATATATTTT.

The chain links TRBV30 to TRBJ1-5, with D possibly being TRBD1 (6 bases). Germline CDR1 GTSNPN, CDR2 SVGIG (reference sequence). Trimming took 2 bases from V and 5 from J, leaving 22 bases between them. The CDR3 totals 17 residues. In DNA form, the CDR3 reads TGTGCCTGGAGTTATCAGGGGCGCGGGGTCGTCTATCAGCCCCAGCATTTT. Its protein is CAWSYQGRGVVYQPQHF.

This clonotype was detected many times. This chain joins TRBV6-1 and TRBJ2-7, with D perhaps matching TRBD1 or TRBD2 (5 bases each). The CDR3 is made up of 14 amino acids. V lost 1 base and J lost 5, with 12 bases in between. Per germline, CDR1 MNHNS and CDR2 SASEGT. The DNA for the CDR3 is TGTGCCAGCAGTGAAGGCCCCGGGACCCACGAGCAGTACTTC. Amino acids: CASSEGPGTHEQYF.

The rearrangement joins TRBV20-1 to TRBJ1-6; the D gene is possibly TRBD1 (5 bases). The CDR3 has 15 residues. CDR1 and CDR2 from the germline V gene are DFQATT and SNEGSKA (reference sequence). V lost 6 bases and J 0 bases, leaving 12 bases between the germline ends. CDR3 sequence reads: CSAVGGGSYNSPLHF. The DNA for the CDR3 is TGCAGTGCGGTTGGGGGAGGCTCCTATAATTCACCCCTCCACTTT.

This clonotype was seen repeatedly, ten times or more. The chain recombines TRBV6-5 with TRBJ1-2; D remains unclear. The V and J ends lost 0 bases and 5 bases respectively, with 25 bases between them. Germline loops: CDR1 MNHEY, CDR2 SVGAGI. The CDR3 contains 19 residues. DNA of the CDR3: TGTGCCAGCAGTTACTCACCAGAATTCGGGAACGCGTGGGGATATGGCTACACCTTC. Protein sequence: CASSYSPEFGNAWGYGYTF.

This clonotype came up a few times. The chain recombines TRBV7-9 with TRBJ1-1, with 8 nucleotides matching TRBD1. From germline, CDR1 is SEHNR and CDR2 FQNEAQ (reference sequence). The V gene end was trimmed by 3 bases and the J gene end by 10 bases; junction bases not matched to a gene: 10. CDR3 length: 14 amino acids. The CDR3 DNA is TGTGCCAGCAGCTTTGCAGGGGGCACTGAGGGAGCTTTCTTT. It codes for CASSFAGGTEGAFF.

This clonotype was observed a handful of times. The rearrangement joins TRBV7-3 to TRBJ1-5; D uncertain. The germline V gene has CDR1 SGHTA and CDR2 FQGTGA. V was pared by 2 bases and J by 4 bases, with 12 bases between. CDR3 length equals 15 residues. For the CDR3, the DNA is TGTGCCAGCAGCTTAGGTCAGGCCGCGAATCAGCCCCAGCATTTT. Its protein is CASSLGQAANQPQHF.

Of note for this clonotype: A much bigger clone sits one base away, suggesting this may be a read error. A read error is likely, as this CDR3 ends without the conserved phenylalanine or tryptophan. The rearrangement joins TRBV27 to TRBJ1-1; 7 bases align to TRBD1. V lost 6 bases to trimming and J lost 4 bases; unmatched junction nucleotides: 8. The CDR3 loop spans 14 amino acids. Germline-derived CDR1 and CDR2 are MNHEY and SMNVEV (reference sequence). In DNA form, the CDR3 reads TGTGCCAGCAGAGACACCGGGACAGTCACTGAAGCTTTCCTT. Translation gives CASRDTGTVTEAFL.

CDR3 loop: CASSQWTPRGEGEQYF. The CDR3 DNA sequence: TGTGCCAGCAGCCAATGGACACCTCGGGGGGAAGGCGAGCAGTACTTC. The rearrangement joins TRBV3-1 to TRBJ2-7; 7 positions match TRBD2. Germline V lookup: CDR1 LGHDT, CDR2 YNNKEL (reference sequence). The junction had 13 bases not matched to a gene; V was cut back by 2 bases and J by 6 bases. CDR3 length equals 16 residues.

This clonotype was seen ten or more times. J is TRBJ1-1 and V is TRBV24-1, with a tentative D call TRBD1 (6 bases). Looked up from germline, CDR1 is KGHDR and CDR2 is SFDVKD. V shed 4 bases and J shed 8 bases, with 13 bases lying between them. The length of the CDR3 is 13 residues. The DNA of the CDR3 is TGTGCCACCAGTGACGGGGGCCAGGGCGAAGCTTTCTTT. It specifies CATSDGGQGEAFF.

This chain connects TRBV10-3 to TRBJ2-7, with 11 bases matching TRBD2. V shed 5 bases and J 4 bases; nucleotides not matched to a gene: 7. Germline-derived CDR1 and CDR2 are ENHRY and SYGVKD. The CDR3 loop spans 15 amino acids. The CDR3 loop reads CAISLIAGGVYEQYF. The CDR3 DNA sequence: TGTGCCATCAGTCTTATAGCGGGAGGGGTGTACGAGCAGTACTTC.

The chain's CDR3 is CASSLREPNLAAKNIQYF. Here the CDR3 DNA reads TGCGCCAGCAGCTTAAGGGAGCCCAACCTGGCAGCCAAAAACATTCAGTACTTC. V and J are TRBV5-1 and TRBJ2-4, with a possible D match to TRBD2 (5 bases). CDR3 size: 18 residues. The germline V and J ends were trimmed by 2 bases and 0 bases, with 18 bases remaining between them. Germline CDR1 SGHRS, CDR2 YFSETQ.

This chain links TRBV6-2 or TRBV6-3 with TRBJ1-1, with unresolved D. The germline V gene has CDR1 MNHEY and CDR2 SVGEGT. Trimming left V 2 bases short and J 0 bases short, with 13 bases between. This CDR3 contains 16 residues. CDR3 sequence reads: CASSYPRAGLNTEAFF. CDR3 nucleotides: TGTGCCAGCAGTTACCCGCGTGCGGGGTTGAACACTGAAGCTTTCTTT.

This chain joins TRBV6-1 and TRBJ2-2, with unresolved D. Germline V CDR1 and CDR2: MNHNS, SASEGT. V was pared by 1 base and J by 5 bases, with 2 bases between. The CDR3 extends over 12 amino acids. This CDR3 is CASSEGTGELFF. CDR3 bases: TGTGCCAGCAGTGAAGGGACCGGGGAGCTGTTTTTT.